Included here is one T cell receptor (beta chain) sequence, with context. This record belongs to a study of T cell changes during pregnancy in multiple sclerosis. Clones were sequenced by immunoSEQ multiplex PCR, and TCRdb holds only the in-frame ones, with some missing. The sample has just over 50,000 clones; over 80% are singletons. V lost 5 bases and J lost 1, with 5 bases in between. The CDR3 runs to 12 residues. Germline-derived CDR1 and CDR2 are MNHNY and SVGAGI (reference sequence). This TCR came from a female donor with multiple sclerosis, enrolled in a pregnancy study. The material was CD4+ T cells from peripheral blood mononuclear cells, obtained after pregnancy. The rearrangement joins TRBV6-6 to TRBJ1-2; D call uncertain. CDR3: CASSLLNYGYTF. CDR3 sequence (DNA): TGTGCCAGCAGTCTTCTTAACTATGGCTACACCTTC.